The 4 T cell receptor beta chains presented below share a single source sample, sequenced in a study of low-dose radiotherapy and immunotherapy resistance in tumors. TRAV and TRBV primers primed cDNA for both TCRalpha and TCRbeta. For amplifying TCRs, the PCR ran for approximately 21 cycles with Phusion, which was used together with a constant-region primer and the adapter on the V primers. TCRdb reprocessed the reads with MiXCR, giving one entry per CDR3 protein. The sample records around 13,000 distinct CDR3 sequences, less than 65% being singletons. These receptors were collected from a human donor with advanced metastatic prostate, ovarian, gallbladder or colorectal cancer (not recorded which). This table probably holds off-target reads from a library built for another chain.

The chain combines TRBV6-2 or TRBV6-3 with TRBJ2-1, with a tentative D call TRBD1 (6 bases). This CDR3 has 14 amino acids. V lost 6 bases, J lost 9 bases, and 18 bases lay in between. Germline CDR1 is MNHEY and CDR2 is SVGEGT. CDR3 DNA sequence: TGTGCCAGCAGGGGGGCGGGTTTTGGCGGTGAGCAGTTCTTC. Translation gives CASRGAGFGGEQFF.

V and J are TRBV28 and TRBJ2-7; D remains unclear. The germline CDR1 and CDR2 sequences are MDHEN and SYDVKM. Between the trimmed V and J ends, which lost 8 bases and 3 bases, there was a span of 11 bases. This CDR3 is built from 12 residues. The DNA for the CDR3 is TGTGCCAGCGGCCAGGATCGCTACGAGCAGTACTTC. It encodes CASGQDRYEQYF.

This sequence joins TRBV28 and TRBJ2-7; D uncertain. The CDR3 extends over 14 amino acids. V dropped 4 bases and J dropped 2 bases, with 12 bases sitting between them. The germline CDR1 and CDR2 sequences are MDHEN and SYDVKM. This chain's CDR3 is CASSSLINPYEQYF. The CDR3 DNA reads TGTGCCAGCAGTTCATTAATTAACCCCTACGAGCAGTACTTC. The full variable domain, rest sourced from reference TRBV28 and TRBJ2-7, is DVKVTQSSRYLVKRTGEKVFLECVQDMDHENMFWYRQDPGLGLRLIYFSYDVKMKEKGDIPEGYSVSREKKERFSLILESASTNQTSMYLCASSSLINPYEQYFGPGTRLTVT.

The chain combines TRBV19 with TRBJ2-1; perhaps D is TRBD1 or TRBD2 (5 bases each). V was shortened by 5 bases and J by 1 base, with 9 bases between the two germline ends. This CDR3 comprises 14 residues. Germline lookup yields CDR1 LNHDA and CDR2 SQIVND (reference sequence). CDR3 amino acids: CASSGGRSYNEQFF. CDR3 DNA: TGTGCCAGTAGTGGGGGACGATCCTACAATGAGCAGTTCTTC.